This T cell receptor beta chain was sequenced during a study of blood T cell repertoires in COVID-19 (dated by TCRdb to the early 2020s). In terms of the full investigation: Collaborator samples came from the United States, Italy and Spain and covered acute and convalescent phases of COVID-19. A de-identified subject ID, COVID-19 status, age in years and sex were almost always included in the sample metadata. Where available, HLA class I and class II types were taken from metadata supplied by the sample provider and were not determined by assay-based typing. A freely available public database, intended as a resource for researchers studying the immune response to SARS-CoV-2, is where the repertoires were released. The material from the prospective study consisted of cDNA or gDNA derived from T cells, B-cell-depleted T cells, or PBMCs. Deeply sampled blood TCRbeta repertoires from subjects exposed to, actively infected with, or recovered from COVID-19 were included in the dataset. The samples were drawn from the first 160 participants of the ongoing ImmuneRACE study and from some 1,300 subjects provided by 6 global collaborators.

The immunoSEQ Assay, a bias-controlled multiplex PCR, was used to amplify TCRbeta CDR3 regions from genomic DNA. In the authors' own workflow: The number of nucleated cells in each sample was estimated from the amplification of reference gene primers within the assay. To quantify the absolute abundance of each unique TCRbeta CDR3 rearrangement, sequence reads were collapsed and filtered. For each sample, productive Simpson clonality was calculated as the square root of Simpson's diversity index across productive rearrangements. TCRdb retrieved this table from immuneACCESS and kept in-frame rearrangements only. Not all clones are present; in checked studies, unresolved V genes account for under half, and no reason is known for the remainder. V, J and clone size are those of that table, while D and trimming were read from the DNA. Recorded for this sample are around 130,000 clones; approximately 80% of them occurred a single time. Together, the top ten hold roughly 8.6% of the sample.

General findings and caveats noted by the study authors: How much clinical and demographic metadata was included differed by source and by participant, and the metadata was provided uncurated.

Each collaborating institution followed its own protocols to collect whole blood in K2EDTA tubes. Collaborator samples were shipped for TCRbeta analysis as frozen whole blood, isolated PBMCs, or DNA extracted from either sample type. There are a few counts of this clone. Which antigen it targets is not known. Within one base of it there is no much larger clone, and no base qualities were kept. The germline V gene (reference sequence) provides CDR1 MNHEY and CDR2 SMNVEV. V was cut back by 3 bases and J by 6 bases, leaving a gap of 15 bases between them. The CDR3 starts with the cysteine, ends with the phenylalanine, and has 16 residues. Only the CDR3 region is kept as DNA, spanning 48 bases read in frame from base 1.

This chain joins TRBV27 to TRBJ1-6, with a weak D call of TRBD1 (5 bases match). The receptor was isolated from a human donor in a cohort sampled during active COVID-19. Sequenced: peripheral blood. The bases are TGTGCCAGCAGTTTGAGAGCGGGGCTAAGTAATTCACCCCTCCACTTT. Its protein is CASSLRAGLSNSPLHF.